Following are 12 T cell receptor beta chains from one sample sequenced in a study of shared clonotypes between healthy human individuals (dated by TCRdb to 2018 to 2021). Preparation of the library involved the immunoSEQ multiplex PCR assay. Sourced from immuneACCESS, this table was stored by TCRdb with only in-frame sequences that have V and J called. A share of the clones is absent; for the studies checked, an unresolved V gene accounts for under half, and the remainder has no known explanation. The sample table records approximately 2.5 million clones; around nine tenths of these occur just once. The top ten hold about 0.13% of the sample. The sequencing sample was made of naive CD4+ T cells sorted from blood. The cell subset or site label corresponds to: CD45RA+ positively selected. The receptor set was obtained from a man between 18 and 29 years old in good health.

The chain has TRBV7-2 and TRBJ1-2, with D uncertain. The germline V and J ends were trimmed by 5 bases and 6 bases, with 16 bases remaining between them. Looked up from germline, CDR1 is SGHTA and CDR2 is FQGNSA. This CDR3 has 14 amino acids. The chain's CDR3 is CASSPRTINHGYTF. In DNA, the CDR3 is TGTGCCAGCAGCCCCCGAACGATAAACCATGGCTACACCTTC.

This chain connects TRBV6-5 to TRBJ1-4, with D possibly matching TRBD1 (5 bases). The V end lost 6 bases, the J end lost 8 bases, and 16 bases lay between the germline ends. Germline V lookup: CDR1 MNHEY, CDR2 SVGAGI. CDR3 length: 14 residues. Written as DNA, the CDR3 is TGTGCCAGCAGCCGGGGGGGAGTGGACGAAAAACTGTTTTTT. Encoded protein: CASSRGGVDEKLFF.

This chain joins TRBV6-6 and TRBJ2-1, with D unclear. V lost 1 base, J lost 5 bases, and 9 bases lay in between. Per the germline V gene, CDR1 is MNHNY and CDR2 is SVGAGI (reference sequence). There are 14 residues in the CDR3. The CDR3 sequence is CASSYLGSNNEQFF. CDR3 sequence (DNA): TGTGCCAGCAGTTACTTGGGCAGTAACAATGAGCAGTTCTTC.

The J gene is TRBJ2-1, the V gene TRBV7-8; 8 positions agree with TRBD2. V shed 1 base, J shed 3 bases, and the junction held 2 bases outside the gene matches. The CDR3 has 15 residues. CDR1 SGHVS and CDR2 FQNEAQ come from the germline V gene. The DNA for the CDR3 is TGTGCCAGCAGCTTAGACGGGGGGGTCTACAATGAGCAGTTCTTC. Translation gives CASSLDGGVYNEQFF.

The CDR3 nucleotides are TGTGCCAGCAGCAATTTACGCCAGGGGGAGGGCGGGGAGCTGTTTTTT. Amino acids: CASSNLRQGEGGELFF. The chain combines TRBV21-1 with TRBJ2-2. TRBV21-1 is a pseudogene locus. The CDR3 covers 16 residues.

The chain joins TRBV6-1 to TRBJ1-6; possible D gene TRBD1, 5 bases. This CDR3 region has 12 residues. V was trimmed by 7 bases and J by 7 bases, leaving 8 bases between them. Germline values: CDR1 MNHNS, CDR2 SASEGT. CDR3 nucleotides: TGTGCCAGCACCCCAGGGAATTCACCCCTCCACTTT. Protein: CASTPGNSPLHF.

In regard to this clone: This sample includes further DNA sequences coding for the same CDR3. The rearrangement joins TRBV18 to TRBJ1-5; D unresolved. V was shortened by 1 base and J by 6 bases, with 10 bases between the two germline ends. CDR1 and CDR2 (germline): KGHSH, LQKENI. CDR3 size: 14 residues. CDR3 amino acids: CASSPQGQGQPQHF. The CDR3 DNA follows: TGTGCCAGCTCACCACAGGGTCAAGGTCAGCCCCAGCATTTT.

The CDR3: CASSLADRGKTQYF. The CDR3 DNA follows: TGTGCCAGCAGCTTGGCCGACAGGGGGAAGACCCAGTACTTC. The gene calls are TRBV5-4 and TRBJ2-5, with 9 bases lining up with TRBD1. V was clipped by 0 bases and J by 6 bases; unmatched bases: 3. The CDR3 covers 14 residues. The germline V gene has CDR1 SGHNT and CDR2 YYREEE (reference sequence).

The chain combines TRBV4-2 with TRBJ2-1; perhaps TRBD2 as D (6 bases). V was pared by 5 bases and J by 6 bases, with 14 bases between. Germline V gene data show CDR1 as LGHNA and CDR2 as YNFKEQ. The CDR3 length is 14 residues. The CDR3 DNA sequence: TGTGCCAGCAGCGGCCGGGGAGGAGGCAATGAGCAGTTCTTC. Translated, it gives CASSGRGGGNEQFF.

The chain couples TRBV28 to TRBJ1-1; possible D gene TRBD1, 6 bases. CDR3 length: 14 residues. In germline, CDR1 is MDHEN, CDR2 SYDVKM. The CDR3 bases are TGTGCGGCCTGGGGGGCAGGGAGTAGGACTGAAGCTTTCTTT. Protein: CAAWGAGSRTEAFF.

The chain has TRBV2 and TRBJ1-5; no clear D gene. Germline CDR1 is SNHLY and CDR2 is FYNNEI. This CDR3 has 12 amino acids. The ends were cut back, 2 bases at V and 7 bases at J, with 6 bases in the middle. The CDR3 bases are TGTGCCAGCAGTGAACCAGCCCAGCCCCAGCATTTT. It encodes CASSEPAQPQHF.

The gene calls are TRBV28 and TRBJ1-2, with 11 positions matching TRBD1. This CDR3 contains 15 residues. Germline V gene lookup returns CDR1 MDHEN and CDR2 SYDVKM. The junction had 6 bases not matched to a gene; V was cut back by 5 bases and J by 4 bases. CDR3 loop: CASSQGTGGAYGYTF. The CDR3 DNA reads TGTGCCAGCAGTCAGGGGACAGGGGGAGCCTATGGCTACACCTTC.